These 17 T cell receptor beta chains came from one sample sequenced in a study of blood T cell repertoires in COVID-19. Libraries were prepared by immunoSEQ multiplex PCR; TCRdb keeps only in-frame clonotypes and omits some of them. The sample contains over 100,000 clones, 86% of which appear only once. The sequencing sample was made of peripheral blood. Receptor source: a man aged 35-49 years with acute or convalescent COVID-19.

The rearrangement links TRBV19 to TRBJ1-5; the D gene is possibly TRBD1 (6 bases). The CDR3 totals 16 residues. Germline V CDR1 and CDR2: LNHDA, SQIVND (reference sequence). Deletions cut 5 bases from V and 2 bases from J, with 16 bases between. The CDR3 protein is CASSPLRGGGNQPQHF. The CDR3 nucleotides read TGTGCCAGTAGTCCCCTAAGGGGGGGTGGCAATCAGCCCCAGCATTTT.

In its sample, this clone was seen once. V and J are TRBV10-3 and TRBJ2-7; the D gene is possibly TRBD2 (6 bases). V was shortened by 6 bases and J by 1 base, with 16 bases between the two germline ends. The CDR3 is 15 amino acids. Germline V gene sequence: CDR1 ENHRY, CDR2 SYGVKD. Written as DNA, the CDR3 is TGTGCCATCAGAACATTAGCGGCGACGTCCTACGAGCAGTACTTC. It encodes CAIRTLAATSYEQYF.

The chain couples TRBV19 to TRBJ1-5, with D possibly TRBD1 on 5 matching bases. Germline-derived CDR1 and CDR2 are LNHDA and SQIVND (reference sequence). V lost 6 bases and J 7 bases, leaving 16 bases between the germline ends. This CDR3 has 14 residues. CDR3 in DNA: TGTGCCAGTAGGGGGGAGGGGACGCCACAGCCCCAGCATTTT. Translated: CASRGEGTPQPQHF.

V is TRBV4-1 and J is TRBJ1-1; 7 bases are shared with TRBD1. Looked up from germline, CDR1 is MGHRA and CDR2 is YSYEKL. The CDR3 has 15 amino acids. Trimming removed 4 bases from V and 6 bases from J; junction bases left unmatched: 11. The CDR3 loop is CASSRDLTGVAEAFF. Written as DNA, the CDR3 is TGCGCCAGCAGCCGAGACCTAACAGGGGTGGCTGAAGCTTTCTTT.

This CDR3 reads CASSPDTASNYGYTF. Here the CDR3 DNA reads TGCGCCAGCAGCCCGGACACAGCCTCTAACTATGGCTACACCTTC. J is TRBJ1-2 and V is TRBV4-3, with D possibly being TRBD1 (5 bases). The CDR3 is 15 amino acids. CDR1 is LGHNA, CDR2 YSLEER, per germline. V was shortened by 4 bases and J by 0 bases, with 12 bases between the two germline ends.

This clone was detected once. CDR3 DNA sequence: TGTGCCAGCAGCCGGACAGGGGGCTCACCCCTCCACTTT. This sequence encodes CASSRTGGSPLHF. V gene TRBV25-1 combines with J gene TRBJ1-6; 11 nucleotides agree with TRBD1. V gave up 6 bases and J gave up 10 bases; unmatched junction bases: 2. The CDR3 sequence is 13 residues long. Per the germline V gene, CDR1 is MGHDK and CDR2 is SYGVNS.

The CDR3 region is CASSVGAGGGNTIYF. The CDR3 nucleotides read TGTGCCAGCAGCGTAGGGGCAGGTGGAGGAAACACCATATATTTT. This chain joins TRBV9 and TRBJ1-3; D gene ambiguous. CDR3 length equals 15 residues. Deletions cut 0 bases from V and 4 bases from J, with 11 bases between. Looked up from germline, CDR1 is SGDLS and CDR2 is YYNGEE.

The chain links TRBV30 to TRBJ1-1; D unclear. The CDR3 is 14 amino acids. Germline-derived CDR1 and CDR2 are GTSNPN and SVGIG (reference sequence). V was clipped by 2 bases and J by 0 bases, with 10 bases between them. CDR3 in DNA: TGTGCCTGGAGTTCCCGGCGGGTGAACACTGAAGCTTTCTTT. Its protein is CAWSSRRVNTEAFF.

This clone was found a few times. V gene TRBV6-4 combines with J gene TRBJ1-3; 7 nucleotides agree with TRBD1. This CDR3 spans 14 amino acids. J lost 5 bases, V lost 3 bases, and 4 bases had no gene match. Germline V gives CDR1 MRHNA, CDR2 SNTAGT. The CDR3 sequence is CASSELQGRNTIYF. The CDR3 DNA reads as TGTGCCAGCAGTGAACTACAGGGGCGAAACACCATATATTTT.

The V gene is TRBV10-1, the J gene TRBJ2-1; TRBD2 aligns across 11 bases. The CDR3 runs to 13 residues. Trimming cost V 7 bases and J 6 bases; bases outside gene matches: 2. Germline CDR1 reads WNHNN; CDR2 reads SYGVQD (reference sequence). In DNA, the CDR3 is TGCGCCAGCACCGGGACTAGCGGCAATGAGCAGTTCTTC. Translation: CASTGTSGNEQFF.

This clone appeared once. This rearrangement joins TRBV4-3 to TRBJ2-2; D gene ambiguous. Germline V gene sequence: CDR1 LGHNA, CDR2 YSLEER. The CDR3 spans 15 residues. V lost 0 bases, J lost 3 bases, and 8 bases lay in between. CDR3 sequence (DNA): TGCGCCAGCAGCCAAGATTCCTACTACACCGGGGAGCTGTTTTTT. This codes for CASSQDSYYTGELFF.

The V and J genes are TRBV5-8 and TRBJ2-7; 9 bases are a match to TRBD1. The V gene's germline CDR1 is SGHTS and CDR2 YDEGEE. J gave up 2 bases and V 4 bases, and 4 bases lay outside the gene matches. The CDR3 is 14 residues long. This CDR3 reads CASSDRDRAYEQYF. DNA for the CDR3: TGTGCCAGCAGCGATCGGGACAGGGCCTACGAGCAGTACTTC. Variable domain in full (rest from reference TRBV5-8 and TRBJ2-7): EAGVTQSPTHLIKTRGQQATLRCSPISGHTSVYWYQQALGLGLQFLLWYDEGEERNRGNFPPRFSGRQFPNYSSELNVNALELEDSALYLCASSDRDRAYEQYFGPGTRLTVT.

The chain links TRBV30 to TRBJ2-7; the D gene is possibly TRBD1 (5 bases). The length of the CDR3 is 15 residues. Germline lookup yields CDR1 GTSNPN and CDR2 SVGIG (reference sequence). Trimming pared 0 bases from V and 3 bases from J, leaving 15 bases between. In DNA form, the CDR3 reads TGTGCCTGGAGTGTAACGCCCAGCAGGGACTACGAGCAGTACTTC. This codes for CAWSVTPSRDYEQYF. Full variable domain (rest looked up from reference TRBV30 and TRBJ2-7): SQTIHQWPATLVQPVGSPLSLECTVEGTSNPNLYWYRQAAGRGLQLLFYSVGIGQISSEVPQNLSASRPQDRQFILSSKKLLLSDSGFYLCAWSVTPSRDYEQYFGPGTRLTVT.

This chain uses TRBV18 with TRBJ1-4; D perhaps matches TRBD1 (5 bases). This CDR3 spans 17 amino acids. CDR1 and CDR2 (germline): KGHSH, LQKENI. V dropped 3 bases and J dropped 2 bases, with 16 bases sitting between them. CDR3 nucleotides: TGTGCCAGCTCACCCCTCCCAGGGAGGTCGACTAATGAAAAACTGTTTTTT. Protein product: CASSPLPGRSTNEKLFF.

The gene calls are TRBV9 and TRBJ2-2; D remains unclear. Germline V gene lookup returns CDR1 SGDLS and CDR2 YYNGEE. This CDR3 region has 16 residues. Deletions cut 1 base from V and 4 bases from J, with 14 bases between. CDR3 amino acids: CASSVLHSRSTGELFF. The CDR3 region has the DNA TGTGCCAGCAGCGTATTACACAGTCGCAGCACCGGGGAGCTGTTTTTT.

This rearrangement joins TRBV25-1 to TRBJ1-5; no definite D call. CDR3 size: 16 residues. Trimming took 1 base from V and 2 from J, leaving 12 bases between them. Germline CDR1 MGHDK, CDR2 SYGVNS. In DNA form, the CDR3 reads TGTGCCAGCAGTGAATCGGGAGGGTGGGGCAATCAGCCCCAGCATTTT. Amino acids: CASSESGGWGNQPQHF.

The chain is built from TRBV15 and TRBJ1-5; D possibly corresponds to TRBD1 (5 bases). Trimming removed 3 bases at V and 7 bases at J, with 13 bases between. Germline V gene data show CDR1 as LNHNV and CDR2 as YYDKDF (reference sequence). CDR3 length: 14 residues. The CDR3, as DNA: TGTGCCACCAGCAGGGGGGGGTCGGGCCAGCCCCAGCATTTT. This translates into CATSRGGSGQPQHF.